The sequence of this T cell receptor beta chain was determined in a study of T cell changes during pregnancy in multiple sclerosis. Clones were read by immunoSEQ multiplex PCR, and TCRdb kept only the in-frame ones, dropping some. This table holds 60,000 to 90,000 clones, around 91% found once. The receptor was derived from a female donor with multiple sclerosis, enrolled in a pregnancy study. Sequencing was performed on peripheral blood, taken before pregnancy.

CDR3 loop: CAIAAAPGDTEAFF. In DNA, the CDR3 is TGTGCCATCGCAGCGGCCCCCGGGGACACTGAAGCTTTCTTT. This sequence joins TRBV10-3 and TRBJ1-1; D is unclear. There are 14 residues in the CDR3. The germline CDR1 and CDR2 sequences are ENHRY and SYGVKD. V was cut by 8 bases and J by 3 bases, with 16 bases left in between.